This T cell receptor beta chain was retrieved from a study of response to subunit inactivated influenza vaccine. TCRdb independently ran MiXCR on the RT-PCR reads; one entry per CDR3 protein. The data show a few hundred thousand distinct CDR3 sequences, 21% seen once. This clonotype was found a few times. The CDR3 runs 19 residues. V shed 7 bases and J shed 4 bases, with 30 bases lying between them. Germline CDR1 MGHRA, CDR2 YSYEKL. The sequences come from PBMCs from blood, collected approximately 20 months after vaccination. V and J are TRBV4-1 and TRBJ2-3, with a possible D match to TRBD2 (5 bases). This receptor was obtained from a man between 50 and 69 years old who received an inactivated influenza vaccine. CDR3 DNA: TGCGCCAGCAATACGCTACCGGGAAAACGAGCAGAAAAACCAGATACGCAGTATTTT. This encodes CASNTLPGKRAEKPDTQYF.